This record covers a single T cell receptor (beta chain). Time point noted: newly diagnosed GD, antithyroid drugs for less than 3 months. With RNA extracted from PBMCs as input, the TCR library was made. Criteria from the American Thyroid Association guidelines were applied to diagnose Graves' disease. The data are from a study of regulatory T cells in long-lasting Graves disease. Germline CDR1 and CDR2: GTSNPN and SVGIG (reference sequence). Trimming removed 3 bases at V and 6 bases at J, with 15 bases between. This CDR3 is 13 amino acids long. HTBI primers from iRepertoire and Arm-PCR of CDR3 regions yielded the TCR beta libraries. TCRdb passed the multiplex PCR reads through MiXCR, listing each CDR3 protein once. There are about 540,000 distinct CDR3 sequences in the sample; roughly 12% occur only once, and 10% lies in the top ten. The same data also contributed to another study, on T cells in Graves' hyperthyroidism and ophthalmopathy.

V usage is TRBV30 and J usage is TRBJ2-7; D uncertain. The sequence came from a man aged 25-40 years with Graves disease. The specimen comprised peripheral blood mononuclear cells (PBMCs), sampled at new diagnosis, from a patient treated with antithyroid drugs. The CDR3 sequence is CAWRVWGTGEQYF. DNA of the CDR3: TGTGCCTGGAGGGTCTGGGGAACTGGCGAGCAGTACTTC.